This passage covers 22 T cell receptor beta chains from one sample sequenced in a study of CXCR3-negative and CXCR3-positive naive CD8 T cells. Notes on the study in general: CXCR3-positive naive cells carried more hydrophobic TRB CDR3s than CXCR3-negative ones.

The TRB cDNA libraries were prepared by 5' RACE with UMI labels. After re-calling the 5' RACE reads, TCRdb lists one entry per CDR3 protein, DNA absent. The sample has roughly 61,000 distinct CDR3 sequences, and its top ten clones hold roughly 0.58%. No antigen has been identified for these receptors. Sequencing used naive CXCR3+ CD8+ T cells from blood. Subset reported: CD45RO-CCR7+CD27+CD95- naive CD8+ T cells expressing CXCR3 (TNR3+). The receptors originated from a human donor in good health. Some clones in this sample may be carry-over from other donors' samples.

The chain couples TRBV12-3 or TRBV12-4 to TRBJ1-3; the D call of TRBD1 rests on TCRdb alone, since no DNA is present to check it. The CDR3 sequence is 21 residues long. This CDR3 reads CASSFPHYSGAALVPGNTIYF.

This chain links TRBV4-2 with TRBJ2-3; the TRBD2 assignment by TCRdb is unverifiable without DNA. Per the germline V gene, CDR1 is LGHNA and CDR2 is YNFKEQ. This CDR3 is 17 amino acids long. This chain's CDR3 is CASSQDRLAGGQDTQYF.

The chain links TRBV15 to TRBJ2-7; TCRdb proposes TRBD1, but this gene call is untestable without DNA. The CDR3 covers 14 residues. Germline-derived CDR1 and CDR2 are LNHNV and YYDKDF (reference sequence). The CDR3 is CATSADRGAYEQYF.

V usage is TRBV28 and J usage is TRBJ1-2; the D call of TRBD1 rests on TCRdb alone, since no DNA is present to check it. Looked up from germline, CDR1 is MDHEN and CDR2 is SYDVKM. The CDR3 extends over 16 amino acids. The CDR3 spells CASSSPGDRAPYGYTF.

J is TRBJ2-5 and V is TRBV11-2; the D call of TRBD1 rests on TCRdb alone, since no DNA is present to check it. Germline CDR1 and CDR2: SGHAT and FQNNGV. This CDR3 region has 14 residues. CDR3 protein: CASRGWTGTETQYF.

The chain employs TRBV6-2 or TRBV6-3 and TRBJ1-1. CDR1 is MNHEY, CDR2 SVGEGT, per germline. The CDR3 covers 12 residues. CDR3 in amino acids: CASSYGITEAFF.

The J gene is TRBJ2-1, the V gene TRBV6-2 or TRBV6-3. The CDR3 has 15 amino acids. From germline, CDR1 is MNHEY and CDR2 SVGEGT. CDR3 protein: CASTENGEAYNEQFF.

This chain uses TRBV7-9 with TRBJ1-4. Germline-derived CDR1 and CDR2 are SEHNR and FQNEAQ (reference sequence). The CDR3 covers 16 residues. The CDR3 sequence: CASSLSAYATNEKLFF.

The chain uses TRBV21-1 and TRBJ2-2; checking the TCRdb D call of TRBD1 is not possible without DNA. TRBV21-1 is a documented pseudogene. The CDR3 loop spans 14 amino acids. CDR3 residues: CAIMGLRGTGELFF.

The chain has TRBV28 and TRBJ2-7; lacking DNA, the TRBD1 call made by TCRdb goes unchecked. CDR1 and CDR2 from the germline V gene are MDHEN and SYDVKM. The CDR3 is made up of 12 amino acids. The chain's CDR3 is CASMGGYYEQYF.

The chain uses TRBV4-1 and TRBJ1-6. Per germline, CDR1 MGHRA and CDR2 YSYEKL. The CDR3 sequence is 13 residues long. The CDR3 sequence is CASSQSRISPLHF.

This chain joins TRBV12-5 and TRBJ2-2. This CDR3 is built from 13 residues. Germline V gives CDR1 LGHNT, CDR2 FRNRAP. The CDR3 loop is CASGLVPTGELFF.

The chain links TRBV29-1 to TRBJ2-7; the D gene TCRdb calls, TRBD2, cannot be checked with no DNA. Germline CDR1 reads SQVTM; CDR2 reads ANQGSEA. The CDR3 spans 12 residues. The chain's CDR3 is CSGLLQAGEQYF.

The chain employs TRBV10-3 and TRBJ2-1; the D gene TCRdb calls, TRBD1, cannot be checked with no DNA. CDR1 and CDR2 from the germline V gene are ENHRY and SYGVKD. CDR3 size: 16 residues. This CDR3 reads CAISELVATGYNEQFF.

The chain has TRBV28 and TRBJ2-5; TCRdb indicates TRBD1, and absent DNA this call remains unverified. The CDR3 is 16 amino acids. Germline CDR1 is MDHEN and CDR2 is SYDVKM. CDR3 protein: CASSTPGQEVQETQYF.

The rearrangement uses TRBV27 and TRBJ2-1; the D call from TCRdb, TRBD1, cannot be confirmed without DNA. CDR3 size: 12 residues. The V gene's germline CDR1 is MNHEY and CDR2 SMNVEV (reference sequence). The CDR3 reads CASRPRDGEQFF.

The chain carries TRBV29-1 and TRBJ1-1. Germline assignment: CDR1 SQVTM and CDR2 ANQGSEA. The CDR3 runs 16 residues. The CDR3 loop reads CSVEAAGSGWNTEAFF.

The J gene is TRBJ1-1, the V gene TRBV7-2. The CDR3 totals 12 residues. CDR1 and CDR2 from the germline V gene are SGHTA and FQGNSA. CDR3 amino acids: CASSPAVAEAFF.

This sequence joins TRBV12-2 and TRBJ2-2. TRBV12-2 counts as a pseudogene. CDR3 length: 15 amino acids. The CDR3 reads CASRQERSPAGELFF.

This chain joins TRBV6-2 or TRBV6-3 and TRBJ1-1. The CDR3 runs to 16 residues. Per the germline V gene, CDR1 is MNHEY and CDR2 is SVGEGT. CDR3 loop: CASSAYIRPGNTEAFF.

V is TRBV4-3 and J is TRBJ1-4. The CDR3 loop spans 15 amino acids. Germline loops: CDR1 LGHNA, CDR2 YSLEER. The CDR3 sequence is CASSQVLDVDEKLFF.

The rearrangement links TRBV6-6 to TRBJ2-3. This CDR3 has 12 residues. The germline V gene has CDR1 MNHNY and CDR2 SVGAGI (reference sequence). CDR3 region: CASSYGTDTQYF.